The rows below give T cell receptor beta chains drawn from one sample of a study of beta chain features in type 1 diabetes. Clones were sequenced by immunoSEQ multiplex PCR, and TCRdb holds only the in-frame ones, with some missing. In the table there are 300,000 to 450,000 clones, about 10% of which are singletons. The sequenced material came from central memory CD4+ T cells from blood. The receptors come from a man in his thirties or forties with type 1 diabetes. The CDR3 runs from the conserved cysteine through the conserved F or W. The D gene is left open where the match is weak. A clone size is listed for some rows: how often the clone was seen (once, few, many), or a class if it is expanded.

d_call	cdr3_length	clone_size	v_call	j_call	cdr3_aa	cdr3_nt
TRBD1	14	few	TRBV7-2	TRBJ1-5	CASSKGTGPDPQHF	TGTGCCAGCAGCAAAGGGACAGGGCCAGACCCCCAGCATTTT
NA	13	NA	TRBV7-9	TRBJ1-6	CASSLDGYSPLHF	TGTGCCAGCAGCTTAGATGGCTATTCACCCCTCCACTTT
TRBD1	14	few	TRBV4-1	TRBJ2-1	CASSQERDSIMQFF	TGCGCCAGCAGCCAAGAACGGGACAGCATCATGCAGTTCTTC
TRBD1	14	NA	TRBV9	TRBJ2-2	CASSFTGAGGELFF	TGTGCCAGCAGCTTTACAGGGGCCGGCGGGGAGCTGTTTTTT
NA	12	NA	TRBV7-9	TRBJ2-3	CASSLRSDTQYF	TGTGCCAGCAGCTTGCGGTCCGATACGCAGTATTTT
NA	16	NA	TRBV7-9	TRBJ2-6	CASSADRLSGANVLTF	TGTGCCAGCAGCGCAGACCGGCTCTCTGGGGCCAACGTCCTGACTTTC
NA	13	few	TRBV11-2	TRBJ2-7	CASSSITVYEQYF	TGTGCCAGCAGCTCGATAACGGTTTACGAGCAGTACTTC
TRBD1	16	NA	TRBV15	TRBJ1-2	CATSRESRGQGQGYTF	TGTGCCACCAGCAGAGAGTCAAGAGGACAGGGACAAGGCTACACCTTC
NA	14	few	TRBV27	TRBJ1-1	CASRAEGEQGKAFF	TGTGCCAGCAGGGCAGAAGGTGAGCAGGGGAAAGCTTTCTTT
TRBD1	11	NA	TRBV7-6	TRBJ2-7	CASMRQGEQYF	TGTGCCAGCATGCGACAGGGCGAGCAGTACTTC
NA	15	few	TRBV5-6	TRBJ1-5	CASSLVREPSFPQHF	TGTGCCAGCAGCTTGGTGCGTGAACCAAGCTTTCCCCAGCATTTT
TRBD2	15	few	TRBV5-4	TRBJ2-1	CASSRLARTYNEQFF	TGTGCCAGCAGCCGACTAGCGCGGACCTACAATGAGCAGTTCTTC
TRBD1	17	many	TRBV7-8	TRBJ1-4	CASSLVGPGQGPEKLFF	TGTGCCAGCAGCTTAGTGGGGCCCGGACAGGGACCGGAAAAACTGTTTTTT
TRBD1	13	few	TRBV25-1	TRBJ2-2	CASRGQGSGELFF	TGTGCCAGCAGAGGACAGGGCTCCGGGGAGCTGTTTTTT
TRBD2	15	NA	TRBV19	TRBJ2-1	CASAGGSSSYNEQFF	TGTGCCAGTGCGGGGGGGTCAAGCTCCTACAATGAGCAGTTCTTC
NA	15	few	TRBV27	TRBJ1-2	CASSWGGGDAYGYTF	TGTGCCAGCAGCTGGGGCGGCGGGGACGCCTATGGCTACACCTTC
NA	15	once	TRBV9	TRBJ2-1	CASSPGTYSYNEQFF	TGTGCCAGCAGCCCCGGGACATACTCCTACAATGAGCAGTTCTTC
NA	11	few	TRBV5-4	TRBJ2-3	CASSLDDTQYF	TGTGCCAGCAGCTTGGATGATACGCAGTATTTT
NA	12	few	TRBV21-1	TRBJ2-1	CASSARNNEQFF	TGTGCCAGCAGCGCCCGAAACAATGAGCAGTTCTTC
NA	13	few	TRBV29-1	TRBJ2-7	CSVRGGGSYEQYF	TGCAGCGTTAGGGGGGGAGGATCCTACGAGCAGTACTTC
NA	15	NA	TRBV7-2	TRBJ1-3	CASSPRTVGGNTIYF	TGTGCCAGCAGCCCCCGGACAGTAGGTGGAAACACCATATATTTT
NA	12	NA	TRBV28	TRBJ1-2	CASSFPNYGYTF	TGTGCCAGCAGTTTCCCAAACTATGGCTACACCTTC
TRBD2	16	NA	TRBV9	TRBJ2-5	CASSLGTTWYQETQYF	TGTGCCAGCAGCCTAGGGACTACCTGGTACCAAGAGACCCAGTACTTC
NA	15	many	TRBV28	TRBJ2-2	CASSLSGGLGGELFF	TGTGCCAGCAGTTTATCCGGGGGGCTCGGCGGGGAGCTGTTTTTT
NA	15	few	TRBV6-5	TRBJ1-4	CASSYLGLGSEKLFF	TGTGCCAGCAGTTACTTGGGACTGGGAAGTGAAAAACTGTTTTTT
NA	13	NA	TRBV30	TRBJ2-3	CAARDIFTDTQYF	TGTGCCGCCCGGGACATTTTCACAGATACGCAGTATTTT
NA	13	few	TRBV23-1	TRBJ1-5	CASSQAIDQPQHF	TGCGCCAGCAGCCAAGCAATAGATCAGCCCCAGCATTTT
TRBD1	18	NA	TRBV5-5	TRBJ2-5	CASSPKIGGTGGEETQYF	TGTGCCAGCAGCCCGAAGATAGGTGGGACAGGGGGCGAAGAGACCCAGTACTTC
NA	14	few	TRBV6-5	TRBJ1-1	CASNPERDSGEAFF	TGTGCCAGCAATCCTGAGAGAGACAGCGGTGAAGCTTTCTTT
NA	16	few	TRBV7-3	TRBJ1-2	CASSLLSRVRGYGYTF	TGTGCCAGCAGCCTACTCTCCAGGGTCCGTGGCTATGGCTACACCTTC
NA	14	few	TRBV10-1	TRBJ2-7	CASKVGTGTYEQYF	TGCGCCAGCAAGGTAGGAACAGGAACCTACGAGCAGTACTTC
TRBD2	14	NA	TRBV7-2	TRBJ2-5	CASSAGLAGETQYF	TGTGCCAGCAGTGCCGGACTAGCGGGAGAGACCCAGTACTTC
NA	13	few	TRBV7-3	TRBJ2-5	CASSFQPQETQYF	TGTGCCAGCAGCTTCCAGCCTCAAGAGACCCAGTACTTC
NA	11	few	TRBV30	TRBJ1-2	CARRENYGYTF	TGTGCCCGCAGGGAAAACTATGGCTACACCTTC
NA	14	few	TRBV7-2	TRBJ2-7	CASSFSVHSDEQYF	TGTGCCAGCAGCTTTAGTGTCCACAGCGACGAGCAGTACTTC
NA	10	few	TRBV6-6	TRBJ2-1	CASSGGEQFF	TGTGCCAGCAGTGGGGGTGAGCAGTTCTTC
NA	15	NA	TRBV11-2	TRBJ1-3	CASSLVYSSGNTIYF	TGTGCCAGCAGCTTAGTCTATTCCTCTGGAAACACCATATATTTT
NA	14	few	TRBV14	TRBJ2-7	CASSQSSWPYEQYF	TGTGCCAGCAGCCAATCTAGCTGGCCTTACGAGCAGTACTTC
TRBD2	13	NA	TRBV9	TRBJ2-3	CASSAPSGGAQYF	TGTGCCAGCAGCGCCCCTAGCGGGGGCGCGCAGTATTTT
NA	13	NA	TRBV6-5	TRBJ1-2	CASTFGQNYGYTF	TGTGCCAGCACCTTCGGACAAAACTATGGCTACACCTTC
TRBD1	17	NA	TRBV9	TRBJ2-5	CASSAPSGTGGAETQYF	TGTGCCAGCAGCGCCCCCTCCGGGACAGGGGGCGCGGAGACCCAGTACTTC
TRBD2	14	few	TRBV19	TRBJ2-1	CASSIAGTSGEQFF	TGTGCCAGTAGTATCGCCGGGACTAGCGGCGAGCAGTTCTTC
NA	16	many	TRBV6-5	TRBJ2-1	CASSYRVGSSYNEQFF	TGTGCCAGCAGTTATCGCGTCGGGAGCTCCTACAATGAGCAGTTCTTC
NA	12	few	TRBV10-3	TRBJ2-7	CAISDRDYEQYF	TGTGCCATCAGTGACAGGGACTACGAGCAGTACTTC
TRBD2	16	many	TRBV9	TRBJ2-1	CASSPSGASGYNEQFF	TGTGCCAGCAGCCCTTCCGGGGCTAGCGGGTACAATGAGCAGTTCTTC
TRBD2	14	NA	TRBV7-2	TRBJ2-7	CASSLVGLLPEQYF	TGTGCCAGCAGCTTAGTGGGACTACTCCCCGAGCAGTACTTC
TRBD1	16	few	TRBV7-9	TRBJ2-3	CASSFGTGGVADTQYF	TGTGCCAGCAGCTTTGGGACAGGGGGCGTAGCAGATACGCAGTATTTT
NA	15	few	TRBV4-3	TRBJ2-7	CASSPGMGQAYEQYF	TGCGCCAGCAGCCCCGGCATGGGGCAGGCCTACGAGCAGTACTTC
NA	16	few	TRBV7-2	TRBJ2-3	CASRPHQVGGSDTQYF	TGTGCCAGCAGACCTCACCAAGTCGGGGGTTCAGATACGCAGTATTTT
NA	15	NA	TRBV29-1	TRBJ1-5	CSVESRSGEGQPQHF	TGCAGCGTTGAAAGCAGGTCAGGGGAGGGTCAGCCCCAGCATTTT
NA	13	NA	TRBV30	TRBJ1-3	CAWSGPGGNTIYF	TGTGCCTGGAGCGGACCGGGGGGAAACACCATATATTTT
NA	15	NA	TRBV7-2	TRBJ2-7	CASSLNGGNRDEQYF	TGTGCCAGCAGCTTAAATGGGGGGAACCGGGATGAGCAGTACTTC
NA	13	NA	TRBV5-1	TRBJ2-5	CASSFGASETQYF	TGCGCCAGCAGCTTTGGGGCCTCGGAGACCCAGTACTTC
NA	12	NA	TRBV27	TRBJ1-2	CASSDQGRGYTF	TGTGCCAGCAGTGACCAGGGTAGGGGCTACACCTTC
NA	13	NA	TRBV11-2	TRBJ2-6	CASRESLTGVLTF	TGTGCCAGCAGAGAATCACTGACGGGAGTCCTGACTTTC
TRBD2	14	many	TRBV7-2	TRBJ2-1	CASSWWTSGDEQFF	TGTGCCAGCAGCTGGTGGACTAGCGGGGATGAGCAGTTCTTC
NA	14	few	TRBV7-9	TRBJ1-2	CASSLAAVFYGYTF	TGTGCCAGCAGCTTAGCTGCGGTCTTCTATGGCTACACCTTC
TRBD1	13	NA	TRBV2	TRBJ1-5	CASDRDSNQPQHF	TGTGCCAGCGACAGGGATAGCAATCAGCCCCAGCATTTT
TRBD2	15	NA	TRBV4-1	TRBJ2-7	CASSQALAGGSWQYF	TGCGCCAGCAGCCAAGCGTTAGCGGGAGGGTCGTGGCAGTACTTC